This T cell receptor beta chain was retrieved from a study of cytomegalovirus exposure and HLA in healthy donors. Turning to the study itself: According to later analysis, the same platform produced the roughly 130 validation and several hundred first-cohort repertoires.

Assay used: immunoSEQ multiplex PCR; TCRdb lists only in-frame clones, some missing. The repertoire consists of about 280,000 clones, with approximately 86% occurring once and the leading ten covering 0.95% to 1.1%. The study, taken as a whole, reports: In a later analysis, first-cohort TCR clusters were found to tend to co-occur in the 100 to 150 validation repertoires.

The germline gives CDR1 LNHDA, CDR2 SQIVND (reference sequence). The length of the CDR3 is 11 residues. V shed 6 bases and J shed 6 bases, with 9 bases lying between them. For this clone: Its antigen is not known.

The specimen was PBMCs. The chain employs TRBV19 and TRBJ2-7; D might be TRBD1 (5 bases). The clonotype comes from a woman under 30 in good health and CMV-seronegative. CDR3 in DNA: TGTGCCAGTAGCCCAGGGATCGAGCAGTACTTC. It encodes CASSPGIEQYF.